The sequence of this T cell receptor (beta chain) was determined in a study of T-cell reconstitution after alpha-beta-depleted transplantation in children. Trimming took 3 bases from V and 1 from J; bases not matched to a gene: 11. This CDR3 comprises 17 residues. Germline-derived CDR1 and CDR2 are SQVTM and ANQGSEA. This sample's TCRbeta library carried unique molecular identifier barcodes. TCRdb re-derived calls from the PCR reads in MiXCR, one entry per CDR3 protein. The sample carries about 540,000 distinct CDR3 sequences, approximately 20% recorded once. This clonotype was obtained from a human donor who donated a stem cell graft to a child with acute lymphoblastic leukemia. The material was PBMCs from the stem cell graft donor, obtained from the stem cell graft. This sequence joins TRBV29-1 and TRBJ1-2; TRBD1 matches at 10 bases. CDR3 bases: TGCAGCGTTGACAAGGGACAGGGGAGTTCTCTTAACTATGGCTACACCTTC. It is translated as CSVDKGQGSSLNYGYTF.